Below are 17 T cell receptor beta chains sequenced from a single sample in a study of human T cells and chemical hapten exposure. TCRdb ran MiXCR on the RACE reads and lists one entry per CDR3 protein. This table has nearly 350,000 distinct CDR3 sequences, roughly 6.9% appearing once. As for time point: patch test 1, 2 weeks after DPC sensitization. The treatment here: therapeutic diphenylcyclopropenone sensitization with weekly scalp DPC. Sequencing used whole blood, obtained in connection with sensitization to the hapten diphenylcyclopropenone (DPC). Receptor source: a woman under 30 with alopecia areata. Some clones in this sample may be carry-over from other donors' samples.

V gene TRBV11-3 combines with J gene TRBJ1-6, with 8 bases identical to TRBD1. This CDR3 region has 15 residues. The V gene's germline CDR1 is SGHNT and CDR2 YENEEA. V lost 5 bases to trimming and J lost 9 bases; unmatched junction nucleotides: 9. The CDR3 protein is CASSPRQGRVSPLHF. The CDR3 DNA sequence: TGTGCCAGCAGCCCCCGACAGGGGCGGGTTTCACCCCTCCACTTT.

This clonotype was observed a handful of times. The J gene is TRBJ2-3, the V gene TRBV7-2; the D is unclear. Trimming left V 2 bases short and J 3 bases short, with 9 bases between. CDR3 length: 14 amino acids. Germline V gene data show CDR1 as SGHTA and CDR2 as FQGNSA. The CDR3 loop reads CASSLLVGTDTQYF. The CDR3 region has the DNA TGTGCCAGCAGCTTACTGGTAGGGACAGATACGCAGTATTTT.

The V gene is TRBV18, the J gene TRBJ1-5; TRBD1 might be the D (5 bases). This CDR3 contains 16 residues. CDR1 and CDR2 (germline): KGHSH, LQKENI. V lost 2 bases to trimming and J lost 1 base, with 12 bases between them. The CDR3 region is CASSPREGTSNQPQHF. As DNA, the CDR3 is TGTGCCAGCTCACCAAGGGAGGGGACGAGCAATCAGCCCCAGCATTTT.

Of note for this clonotype: It may be a read error: a sequence one base away is much more abundant. The rearrangement links TRBV13 to TRBJ1-4, with 9 bases matching TRBD1. Germline loops: CDR1 PRHDT, CDR2 FYEKMQ (reference sequence). The CDR3 contains 15 residues. CDR3 region: CASSVYRGLTEKVFF. CDR3 DNA sequence: TGTGCCAGCAGCGTCTACAGGGGGCTTACCGAAAAAGTGTTTTTT. The full variable domain, with the rest looked up from reference TRBV13 and TRBJ1-4, is AAGVIQSPRHLIKEKRETATLKCYPIPRHDTVYWYQQGPGQDPQFLISFYEKMQSDKGSIPDRFSAQQFSDYHSELNMSSLELGDSALYFCASSVYRGLTEKVFFGSGTQLSVL.

This clonotype was counted at least ten times. V usage is TRBV10-3 and J usage is TRBJ1-3; D may be TRBD1 (5 bases). The V and J ends lost 4 bases and 5 bases respectively, with 12 bases between them. The CDR3 extends over 14 amino acids. The germline V gene has CDR1 ENHRY and CDR2 SYGVKD. CDR3 in amino acids: CAISGLPGRNTIYF. CDR3 nucleotides: TGTGCCATCAGTGGGCTCCCAGGGAGAAACACCATATATTTT.

V usage is TRBV6-2 or TRBV6-3 and J usage is TRBJ1-1; D ambiguous. The V end was cut by 10 bases, the J end by 0 bases, with 15 bases between. This CDR3 has 14 amino acids. Germline V gives CDR1 MNHEY, CDR2 SVGEGT. CDR3 coding DNA: TGTGCCACCCATCGGAGCCTTATGAACACTGAAGCTTTCTTT. Encoded protein: CATHRSLMNTEAFF.

The V and J genes are TRBV10-3 and TRBJ1-5; no firm D call. Germline lookup yields CDR1 ENHRY and CDR2 SYGVKD. The CDR3 contains 13 residues. Trimming cost V 4 bases and J 2 bases, with 6 bases left between them. The DNA of the CDR3 is TGTGCCATCAGTGCTGGGGGCAATCAGCCCCAGCATTTT. This translates into CAISAGGNQPQHF.

The table lists this clonotype with a few counts. The chain employs TRBV20-1 and TRBJ2-5; D not resolved. CDR3 length: 15 amino acids. Germline lookup yields CDR1 DFQATT and CDR2 SNEGSKA (reference sequence). The V end lost 2 bases, the J end lost 1 base, and 14 bases lay between the germline ends. CDR3 in DNA: TGCAGTGCTAGAACTGCGGCAGGCGTCCAAGAGACCCAGTACTTC. Translating gives CSARTAAGVQETQYF.

In nucleotides, the CDR3 is TGTGCCAGCAGCCCCCCGGGGAACTCAGATACGCAGTATTTT. It encodes CASSPPGNSDTQYF. The rearrangement joins TRBV7-2 to TRBJ2-3; a weak D match, TRBD2 (5 bases). This CDR3 has 14 residues. Between the trimmed V and J ends, which lost 5 bases and 4 bases, there was a span of 13 bases. Germline V gene lookup returns CDR1 SGHTA and CDR2 FQGNSA.

The rearrangement links TRBV3-1 to TRBJ1-1, with unresolved D. There are 14 residues in the CDR3. Per the germline V gene, CDR1 is LGHDT and CDR2 is YNNKEL (reference sequence). The germline V and J ends were trimmed by 4 bases and 3 bases, with 12 bases remaining between them. CDR3 region: CASSPSGRYTEAFF. Written as DNA, the CDR3 is TGTGCCAGCAGCCCATCAGGACGGTACACTGAAGCTTTCTTT.

This clonotype was found a few times. V and J are TRBV10-3 and TRBJ2-3; 9 bases fit TRBD1. This CDR3 is 13 amino acids long. The germline V gene has CDR1 ENHRY and CDR2 SYGVKD. V was clipped by 7 bases and J by 9 bases; unmatched bases: 8. CDR3 nucleotides: TGTGCCATCAAGGGGGGACAGGGTGACACGCAGTATTTT. Its protein product is CAIKGGQGDTQYF.

The V gene is TRBV6-6, the J gene TRBJ1-2; D gene ambiguous. The germline V gene has CDR1 MNHNY and CDR2 SVGAGI (reference sequence). Trimming shortened V by 5 bases and J by 0 bases, and 16 bases separated the two germline ends. This CDR3 spans 16 amino acids. The CDR3 loop is CASSRTDTRTNYGYTF. DNA of the CDR3: TGTGCCAGCAGTCGTACCGACACCCGAACTAACTATGGCTACACCTTC.

This clonotype occurred many times. This chain connects TRBV20-1 to TRBJ2-3; 8 bases agree with TRBD2. V was pared by 1 base and J by 2 bases, with 8 bases of the junction left unmatched. The CDR3 spans 16 residues. Germline V gene sequence: CDR1 DFQATT, CDR2 SNEGSKA (reference sequence). For the CDR3, the DNA is TGCAGTGCTAGAGTGCTGGCTAGCGGGTACACAGATACGCAGTATTTT. Translating gives CSARVLASGYTDTQYF.

The chain employs TRBV20-1 and TRBJ1-2; D possibly corresponds to TRBD1 (6 bases). V was trimmed by 7 bases and J by 3 bases, leaving 18 bases between them. CDR3 length: 14 amino acids. Germline CDR1 and CDR2: DFQATT and SNEGSKA (reference sequence). CDR3 DNA: TGCAGTGTCAGGTTACCCAGGGGAGACTATGGCTACACCTTC. This sequence encodes CSVRLPRGDYGYTF.

The V and J genes are TRBV29-1 and TRBJ2-5, with D possibly being TRBD2 (6 bases). The V gene's germline CDR1 is SQVTM and CDR2 ANQGSEA. The CDR3 has 15 amino acids. Trimming removed 6 bases from V and 4 bases from J, with 21 bases in between. The CDR3 sequence: CSVAKPAGRRETQYF. CDR3 DNA: TGCAGCGTCGCTAAACCGGCGGGGCGCCGAGAGACCCAGTACTTC.

This clonotype was observed a few times. The V gene is TRBV27, the J gene TRBJ2-3; D is unresolved. Trimming stripped 5 bases from V and 0 bases from J, with 15 bases between. Per the germline V gene, CDR1 is MNHEY and CDR2 is SMNVEV (reference sequence). CDR3 length: 16 residues. CDR3: CASSPLARPSTDTQYF. CDR3 nucleotides: TGTGCCAGCAGTCCCCTCGCTAGGCCCAGCACAGATACGCAGTATTTT.

The genes are TRBV4-1 and TRBJ1-1, with 7 bases lining up with TRBD1. The CDR3 sequence is 15 residues long. Looked up from germline, CDR1 is MGHRA and CDR2 is YSYEKL. The V gene end was trimmed by 1 base and the J gene end by 0 bases; junction bases not matched to a gene: 2. CDR3 sequence: CASSQGRGVNTEAFF. As DNA, the CDR3 is TGCGCCAGCAGCCAAGGCAGGGGGGTGAACACTGAAGCTTTCTTT.